This T cell receptor beta chain came from a study of human T cells and chemical hapten exposure. CDR1 and CDR2 from the germline V gene are DFQATT and SNEGSKA (reference sequence). The CDR3 is 11 amino acids. There are a few counts of this clonotype. Documented time point: patch test 1, 2 weeks after DPC sensitization. The treatment: therapeutic diphenylcyclopropenone sensitization with weekly scalp DPC. Via MiXCR, TCRdb re-called the RACE reads, giving one row per CDR3 protein. The top ten clones hold around 8.2% of a sample with about 360,000 distinct CDR3 sequences, approximately 6.9% of them seen once.

The source is a woman aged 18-29 years with alopecia areata. Some clones in this sample may be carry-over from other donors' samples. The gene calls are TRBV20-1 and TRBJ1-1, with D unresolved. Sequenced here: whole blood, sampled in connection with sensitization to the hapten diphenylcyclopropenone (DPC). The CDR3 region is CRAGMNTEAFF. DNA of the CDR3: TGCAGGGCGGGCATGAACACTGAAGCTTTCTTT.